The rows below give T cell receptor beta chains drawn from one sample of a study of T cell responses to AZD1222 COVID-19 vaccine. Method: immunoSEQ multiplex PCR; TCRdb's copy keeps in-frame clones and lacks some. The sample lists some 36,000 clones; around 90% were seen once. The source was peripheral blood, collected on day 0 of AZD1222 vaccination. These receptors were taken from an adult in good health. Each CDR3 is given with its conserved first and last residue. The order of the fields is J gene, V gene, clone size, D gene, CDR3 protein, CDR3 DNA. A D gene is named only where the DNA matches it firmly. A row's size may be missing; if present it is once, few, many or a size class.

>TRBJ2-2|TRBV6-5|-|-
CASRGRLTGELFF
TGTGCCAGCCGCGGACGGTTGACCGGGGAGCTGTTTTTT
>TRBJ2-7|TRBV3-1/TRBV3-2|-|-
CASSPRVTYEQYF
TGTGCCAGCAGCCCCCGGGTAACTTACGAGCAGTACTTC
>TRBJ2-5|TRBV28|-|TRBD1
CASSLFGQGDQETQYF
TGTGCCAGCAGTTTATTTGGACAGGGGGACCAAGAGACCCAGTACTTC
>TRBJ2-3|TRBV6-1|-|-
CASSERGVNTDTQYF
TGTGCCAGCAGTGAAAGGGGGGTGAACACAGATACGCAGTATTTT
>TRBJ2-5|TRBV4-2|-|-
CASSQEETQYF
TGTGCCAGCAGCCAAGAAGAGACCCAGTACTTC
>TRBJ2-7|TRBV5-6|-|TRBD1
CASSLGDRGPTYEQYF
TGTGCCAGCAGCTTGGGAGACAGGGGGCCCACCTACGAGCAGTACTTC
>TRBJ2-3|TRBV21-1|-|-
CARYRLAGEPTDTQYF
TGTGCCAGGTACCGGCTAGCGGGGGAACCCACAGATACGCAGTATTTT
>TRBJ2-3|TRBV6-4|-|TRBD2
CASSEAGDGTDTQYF
TGTGCCAGCAGTGAAGCGGGAGACGGCACAGATACGCAGTATTTT
>TRBJ2-2|TRBV6-6|-|-
CASSYALTGELFF
TGTGCCAGCAGTTACGCATTAACCGGGGAGCTGTTTTTT
>TRBJ2-3|TRBV6-4|large|-
CASSDGFSTDTQYF
TGTGCCAGCAGTGACGGGTTTTCCACAGATACGCAGTATTTT
>TRBJ2-3|TRBV25-1|-|-
CASSELGTTTDTQYF
TGTGCCAGCAGTGAACTGGGGACAACCACAGATACGCAGTATTTT
>TRBJ2-1|TRBV25-1|-|TRBD1
CASSMPFGTAINEQFF
TGTGCCAGCAGTATGCCGTTTGGGACAGCTATCAATGAGCAGTTCTTC
>TRBJ1-5|TRBV20-1|-|-
CSASSGGGYPYSNQPQHF
TGCAGTGCTAGTTCCGGGGGCGGATACCCCTATAGCAATCAGCCCCAGCATTTT
>TRBJ2-3|TRBV6-4|medium-sized|TRBD2
CASSDLAGGPDTQYF
TGTGCCAGCAGTGACCTAGCGGGGGGGCCAGATACGCAGTATTTT
>TRBJ2-1|TRBV19|-|-
CASSHRTYNEQFF
TGTGCCAGTAGCCATAGGACTTACAATGAGCAGTTCTTC
>TRBJ1-1|TRBV5-4|-|-
CASSLAPGPNTEAFF
TGTGCCAGCAGCTTGGCCCCGGGGCCGAACACTGAAGCTTTCTTT
>TRBJ1-4|TRBV19|-|-
CASSSLPGGLFF
TGTGCCAGTAGTTCCCTACCCGGGGGGCTGTTTTTT
>TRBJ2-4|TRBV11-1|-|TRBD1
CASSSTGDGKNIQYF
TGTGCCAGCAGCTCCACAGGGGATGGCAAAAACATTCAGTACTTC
>TRBJ2-1|TRBV6-4|-|-
CASSDISDGEQFF
TGTGCCAGCAGTGACATAAGCGACGGTGAGCAGTTCTTC
>TRBJ2-7|TRBV28|-|-
CASSFGRSYEQYF
TGTGCCAGCAGTTTCGGCCGAAGCTACGAGCAGTACTTC
>TRBJ1-5|TRBV6-5|-|-
CASIRGWDSNQPQHF
TGTGCCAGCATTCGAGGTTGGGATAGCAATCAGCCCCAGCATTTT
>TRBJ2-7|TRBV9|-|TRBD2
CASSPGPTSGVYEQYF
TGTGCCAGCAGCCCCGGGCCGACTAGCGGCGTCTACGAGCAGTACTTC
>TRBJ2-3|TRBV7-9|once|-
CASSLRLPEDTQYF
TGTGCCAGCAGCTTACGACTCCCGGAGGATACGCAGTATTTT
>TRBJ1-3|TRBV4-1|-|TRBD1
CASRGQGVGNTIYF
TGCGCCAGTCGAGGACAGGGGGTTGGAAACACCATATATTTT